This entry describes one T cell receptor (beta chain). The antigen is unknown. This specimen belongs to a study of Ad26.COV2.S vaccination and SARS-CoV-2 variants. Study-wide background: Once or twice, 56 days apart, Ad26.COV2.S was delivered intramuscularly.

Sequencing used immunoSEQ multiplex PCR; TCRdb keeps in-frame clones, though not all of them. Among about 350,000 clones, 80% to 90% were seen once, and the ten largest hold roughly 5%. Study results and caveats: Participants in the vaccine arm had higher spike-specific TCR breadth; placebo recipients had lower.

This sample's treatment: about 20 received Ad26.COV2.S at low or high dose, single or two shots; 5 received placebo; per-sample allocation not given. Repertoires come from day 63 after the first vaccine or placebo injection. In Boston, an adult donor aged 18-55 years took part. An Ad26 vector expressing Wuhan-strain SARS-CoV-2 spike constituted the vaccine. CDR3 length: 13 residues. Germline V gives CDR1 GTSNPN, CDR2 SVGIG (reference sequence). The V and J ends lost 0 bases and 9 bases respectively, with 12 bases between them. V is TRBV30 and J is TRBJ2-1, with D possibly being TRBD1 (5 bases). The clonotype originates from a person aged 18 to 59 who received the Ad26.COV2.S COVID-19 vaccine or a placebo. Source: peripheral blood, taken in a trial of Ad26.COV2.S vaccine versus placebo. The CDR3 sequence: CAWSVRSGLEQFF. The CDR3 DNA is TGTGCCTGGAGTGTACGCTCAGGGCTTGAGCAGTTCTTC.